What follows is one TCR beta chain and its context. Its antigen remains unidentified. Amplification used 60 Vbeta primers and 13 Jbeta primers. TCRdb keeps only in-frame clones here, not all; method: immunoSEQ multiplex PCR. The table records 99,000 or so clones, 79% of them present only once. This entry belongs to a study of cytomegalovirus exposure and HLA in healthy donors. Overall study: Earlier results showed 90 million to 130 million unique TCR beta sequences derived from approximately 170 million T cells. As released early, the data held about 85 million unique TCRs from HLA-typed donors. Study observations and caveats: Sequencing artifact likely explains a cluster of highly shared sequence variants.

This CDR3 comprises 14 residues. The V gene's germline CDR1 is SNHLY and CDR2 FYNNEI. The junction had 6 bases not matched to a gene; V was cut back by 4 bases and J by 6 bases. The chain is built from TRBV2 and TRBJ1-2; 9 bases are a match to TRBD1. The sequence was collected from a male donor in good health and CMV-seropositive. Material for sequencing was PBMCs. In nucleotides, the CDR3 is TGTGCCAGCAGTGTAACAGGGGGCGCAGATGGCTACACCTTC. This codes for CASSVTGGADGYTF.